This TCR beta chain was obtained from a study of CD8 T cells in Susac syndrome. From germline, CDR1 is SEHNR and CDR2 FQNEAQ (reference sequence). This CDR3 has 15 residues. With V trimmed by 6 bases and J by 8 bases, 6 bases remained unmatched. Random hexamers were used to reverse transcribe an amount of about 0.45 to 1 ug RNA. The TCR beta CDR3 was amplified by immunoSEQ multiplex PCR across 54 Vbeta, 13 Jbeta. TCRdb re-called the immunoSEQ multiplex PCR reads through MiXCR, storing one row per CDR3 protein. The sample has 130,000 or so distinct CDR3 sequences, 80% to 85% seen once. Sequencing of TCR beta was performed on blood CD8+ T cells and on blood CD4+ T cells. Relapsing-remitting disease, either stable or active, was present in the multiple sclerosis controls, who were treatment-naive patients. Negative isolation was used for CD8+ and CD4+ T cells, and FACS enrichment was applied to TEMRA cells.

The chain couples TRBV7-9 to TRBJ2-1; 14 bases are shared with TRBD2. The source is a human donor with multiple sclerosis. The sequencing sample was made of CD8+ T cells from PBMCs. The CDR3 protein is CASSSTSGRAYEQFF. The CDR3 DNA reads TGTGCCAGCAGTTCGACTAGCGGGAGGGCCTATGAGCAGTTCTTC.